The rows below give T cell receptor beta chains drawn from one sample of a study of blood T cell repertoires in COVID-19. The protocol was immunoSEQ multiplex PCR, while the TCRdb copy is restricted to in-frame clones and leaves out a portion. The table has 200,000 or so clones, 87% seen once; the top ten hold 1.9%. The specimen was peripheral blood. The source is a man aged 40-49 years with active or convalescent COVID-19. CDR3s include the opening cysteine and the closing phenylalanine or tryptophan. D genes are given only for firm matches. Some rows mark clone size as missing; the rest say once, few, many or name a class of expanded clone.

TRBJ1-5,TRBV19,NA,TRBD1,CASGTASNQPQHF,TGTGCCAGTGGGACAGCTAGCAATCAGCCCCAGCATTTT
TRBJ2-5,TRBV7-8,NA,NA,CASSLTPGNQETQYF,TGTGCCAGCAGCTTAACCCCCGGTAACCAAGAGACCCAGTACTTC
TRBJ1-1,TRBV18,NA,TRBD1,CASSLPTGEAFF,TGTGCCAGCTCACTACCGACAGGGGAAGCTTTCTTT
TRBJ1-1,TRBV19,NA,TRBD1,CASSSPGGKNTEAFF,TGTGCCAGTAGTTCGCCAGGGGGAAAGAACACTGAAGCTTTCTTT
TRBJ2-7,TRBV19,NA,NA,CASSSRGAPYEQYF,TGTGCCAGTAGTTCACGGGGGGCGCCCTACGAGCAGTACTTC
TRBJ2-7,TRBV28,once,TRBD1,CASSDRGYEQYF,TGTGCCAGCAGTGACAGGGGGTACGAGCAGTACTTC
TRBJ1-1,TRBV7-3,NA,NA,CASSLYGGGRSTEAFF,TGTGCCAGCAGCTTATACGGCGGGGGGAGATCCACTGAAGCTTTCTTT
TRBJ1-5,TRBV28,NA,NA,CASSEAQDNQPQHF,TGTGCCAGCAGTGAAGCCCAGGACAATCAGCCCCAGCATTTT
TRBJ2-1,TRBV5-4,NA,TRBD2,CASSYGTSGYNEQFF,TGTGCCAGCAGCTATGGGACTAGCGGTTACAATGAGCAGTTCTTC
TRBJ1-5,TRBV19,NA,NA,CASSILGGGNQPQHF,TGTGCCAGTAGTATTCTGGGGGGTGGCAATCAGCCCCAGCATTTT
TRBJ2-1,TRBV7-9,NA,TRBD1,CASSPRRGGVVKQFF,TGTGCCAGCAGCCCTAGGAGAGGGGGCGTAGTGAAGCAGTTCTTC
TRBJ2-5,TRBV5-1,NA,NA,CASSWGLGGGETQYF,TGCGCCAGCAGCTGGGGGCTAGGAGGAGGAGAGACCCAGTACTTC
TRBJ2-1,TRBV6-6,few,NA,CASSKLAGEQFF,TGTGCCAGCAGCAAACTAGCTGGCGAGCAGTTCTTC
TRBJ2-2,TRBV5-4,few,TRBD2,CASSLARGGGGPGELFF,TGTGCCAGCAGCTTGGCCCGGGGGGGCGGGGGCCCCGGGGAGCTGTTTTTT
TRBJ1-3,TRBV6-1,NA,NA,CASSEFSGNTIYF,TGTGCCAGCAGTGAATTCTCGGGAAACACCATATATTTT
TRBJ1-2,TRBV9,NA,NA,CASSVNGNSPYGYTF,TGTGCCAGCAGCGTCAACGGGAACTCTCCCTATGGCTACACCTTC
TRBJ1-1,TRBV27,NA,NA,CASSPLGGGTEAFF,TGTGCCAGCAGTCCCCTCGGGGGAGGCACTGAAGCTTTCTTT
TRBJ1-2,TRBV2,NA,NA,CASSQGSSYGYTF,TGTGCCAGCAGTCAGGGGTCTAGTTATGGCTACACCTTC
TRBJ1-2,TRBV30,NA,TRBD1,CAWRAPGQGSSNYGYTF,TGTGCCTGGAGAGCCCCGGGACAGGGGTCATCTAACTATGGCTACACCTTC
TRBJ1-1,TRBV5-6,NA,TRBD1,CASSWGTGQGPLNTEAFF,TGTGCCAGCAGCTGGGGGACCGGACAGGGGCCGTTGAACACTGAAGCTTTCTTT
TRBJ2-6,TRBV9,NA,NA,CASSVADRSGANVLTF,TGTGCCAGCAGCGTAGCCGATCGGTCCGGGGCCAACGTCCTGACTTTC
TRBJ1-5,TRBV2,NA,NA,CASSSENQPQHF,TGTGCCAGCTCTTCAGAAAATCAGCCCCAGCATTTT